This TCR beta chain was retrieved from a study of shared clonotypes between healthy human individuals. The repertoire was sequenced with immunoSEQ multiplex PCR; TCRdb's copy has only in-frame clones and lacks some. This table has over a million clones, approximately 97% appearing once. Germline V CDR1 and CDR2: SEHNR, FQNEAQ (reference sequence). This CDR3 has 13 residues. V dropped 4 bases and J dropped 6; count of bases not matched to a gene: 1. This sequence originates from a man in his thirties or forties in good health. The chain is built from TRBV7-9 and TRBJ1-2, with 11 bases fitting TRBD1. The sample consisted of naive CD4+ T cells sorted from blood. The sample's subset: CD45RA+ positively selected. CDR3 in DNA: TGTGCCAGCAGCTGGGACAGGGGGGATGGCTACACCTTC. Translating it yields CASSWDRGDGYTF.